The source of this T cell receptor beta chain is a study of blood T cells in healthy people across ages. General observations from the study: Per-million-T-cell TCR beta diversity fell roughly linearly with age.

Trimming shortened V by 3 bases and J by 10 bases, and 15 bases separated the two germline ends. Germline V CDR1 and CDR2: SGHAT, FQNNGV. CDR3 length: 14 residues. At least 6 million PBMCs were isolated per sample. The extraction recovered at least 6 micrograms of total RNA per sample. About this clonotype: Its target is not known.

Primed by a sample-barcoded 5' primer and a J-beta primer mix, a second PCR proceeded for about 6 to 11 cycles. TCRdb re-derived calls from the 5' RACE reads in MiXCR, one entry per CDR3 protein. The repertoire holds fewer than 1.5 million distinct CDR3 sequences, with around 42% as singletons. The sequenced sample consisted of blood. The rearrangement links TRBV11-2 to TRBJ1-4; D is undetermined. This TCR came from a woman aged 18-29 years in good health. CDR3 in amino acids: CASSFGGGAGKLFF. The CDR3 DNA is TGTGCCAGCAGCTTTGGCGGAGGCGCGGGAAAACTGTTTTTT.